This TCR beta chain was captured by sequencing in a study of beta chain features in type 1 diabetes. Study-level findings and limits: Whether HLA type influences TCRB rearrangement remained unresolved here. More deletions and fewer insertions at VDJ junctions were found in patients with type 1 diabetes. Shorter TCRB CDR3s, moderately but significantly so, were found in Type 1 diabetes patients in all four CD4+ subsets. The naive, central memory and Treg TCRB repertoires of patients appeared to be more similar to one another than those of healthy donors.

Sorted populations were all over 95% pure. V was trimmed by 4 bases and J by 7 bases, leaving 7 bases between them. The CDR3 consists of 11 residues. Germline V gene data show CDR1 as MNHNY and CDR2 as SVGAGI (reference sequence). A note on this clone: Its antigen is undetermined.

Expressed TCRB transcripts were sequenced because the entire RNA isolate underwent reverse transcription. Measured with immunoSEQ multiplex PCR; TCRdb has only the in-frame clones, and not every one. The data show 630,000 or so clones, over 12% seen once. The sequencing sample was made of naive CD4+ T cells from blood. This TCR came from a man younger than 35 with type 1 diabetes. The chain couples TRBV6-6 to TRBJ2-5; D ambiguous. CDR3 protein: CASSSPGTQYF. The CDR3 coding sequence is TGTGCCAGCAGTTCTCCAGGGACCCAGTACTTC.